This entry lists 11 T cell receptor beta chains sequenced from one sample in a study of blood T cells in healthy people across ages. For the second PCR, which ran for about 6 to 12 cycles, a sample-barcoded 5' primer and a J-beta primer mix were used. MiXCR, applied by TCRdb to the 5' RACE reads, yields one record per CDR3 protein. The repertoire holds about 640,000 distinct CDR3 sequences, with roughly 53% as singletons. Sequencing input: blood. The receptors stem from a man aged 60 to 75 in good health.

The CDR3 sequence: CSAIEGVDGEQYF. DNA of the CDR3: TGCAGTGCTATCGAAGGGGTTGACGGCGAGCAGTACTTC. This sequence joins TRBV20-1 and TRBJ2-5; maybe TRBD1 (5 bases). The DNA end is more similar to TRBJ2-7, so the J call may be wrong. CDR3 length equals 13 residues. Germline CDR1 DFQATT, CDR2 SNEGSKA (reference sequence).

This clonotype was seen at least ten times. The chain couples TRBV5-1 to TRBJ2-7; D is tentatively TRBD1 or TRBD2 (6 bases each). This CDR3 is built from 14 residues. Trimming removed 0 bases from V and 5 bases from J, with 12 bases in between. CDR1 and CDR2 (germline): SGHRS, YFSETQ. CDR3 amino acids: CASSLAGGLNEQYF. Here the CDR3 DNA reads TGCGCCAGCAGCTTGGCTGGGGGGCTCAACGAGCAGTACTTC.

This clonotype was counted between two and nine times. The CDR3 sequence: CASSEWGIQETQYF. In DNA form, the CDR3 reads TGTGCCAGCAGTGAATGGGGGATACAAGAGACCCAGTACTTC. This chain links TRBV2 with TRBJ2-5, with D perhaps matching TRBD1 or TRBD2 (5 bases each). The germline CDR1 and CDR2 sequences are SNHLY and FYNNEI. The V end lost 2 bases, the J end lost 2 bases, and 9 bases lay between the germline ends. The CDR3 runs 14 residues.

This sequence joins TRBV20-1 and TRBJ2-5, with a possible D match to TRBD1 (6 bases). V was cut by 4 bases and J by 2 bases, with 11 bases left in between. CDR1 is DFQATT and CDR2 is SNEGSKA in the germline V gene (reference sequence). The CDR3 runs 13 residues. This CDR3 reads CSATKTGQETQYF. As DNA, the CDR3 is TGCAGTGCTACGAAGACAGGTCAAGAGACCCAGTACTTC.

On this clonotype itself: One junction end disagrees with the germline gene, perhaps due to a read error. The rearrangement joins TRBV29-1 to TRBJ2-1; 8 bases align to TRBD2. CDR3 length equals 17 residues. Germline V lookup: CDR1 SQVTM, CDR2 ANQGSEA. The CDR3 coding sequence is TGCAGCGTTGAGATGGCGGGGGGCGGGAGCTCCTACACTGAGCAGTTCTTC. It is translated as CSVEMAGGGSSYTEQFF.

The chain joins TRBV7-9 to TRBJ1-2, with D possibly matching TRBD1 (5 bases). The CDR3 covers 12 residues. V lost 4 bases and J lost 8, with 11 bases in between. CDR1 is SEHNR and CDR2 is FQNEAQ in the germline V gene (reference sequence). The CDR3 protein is CASSYPRGGYTF. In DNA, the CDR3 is TGTGCCAGCAGCTACCCCCGGGGGGGCTACACCTTC.

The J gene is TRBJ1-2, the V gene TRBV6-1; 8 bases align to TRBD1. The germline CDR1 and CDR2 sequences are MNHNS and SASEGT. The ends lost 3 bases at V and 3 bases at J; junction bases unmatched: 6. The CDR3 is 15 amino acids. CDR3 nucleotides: TGTGCCAGCAGTGACAGGGGGCGCGTGGACTATGGCTACACCTTC. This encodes CASSDRGRVDYGYTF.

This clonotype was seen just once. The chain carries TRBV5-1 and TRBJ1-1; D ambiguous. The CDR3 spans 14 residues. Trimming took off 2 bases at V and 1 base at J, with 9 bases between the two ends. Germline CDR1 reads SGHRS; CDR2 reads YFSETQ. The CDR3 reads CASSLTFANTEAFF. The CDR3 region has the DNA TGCGCCAGCAGCTTAACTTTCGCGAACACTGAAGCTTTCTTT.

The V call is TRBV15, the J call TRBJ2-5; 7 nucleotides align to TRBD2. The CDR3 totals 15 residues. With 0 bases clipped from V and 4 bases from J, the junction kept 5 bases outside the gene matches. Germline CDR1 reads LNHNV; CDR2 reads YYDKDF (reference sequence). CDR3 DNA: TGTGCCACCAGCAGAGATGCGGGGGAAGGAGAGACCCAGTACTTC. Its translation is CATSRDAGEGETQYF. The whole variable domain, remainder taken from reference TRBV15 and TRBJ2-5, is DAMVIQNPRYQVTQFGKPVTLSCSQTLNHNVMYWYQQKSSQAPKLLFHYYDKDFNNEADTPDNFQSRRPNTSFCFLDIRSPGLGDTAMYLCATSRDAGEGETQYFGPGTRLLVL.

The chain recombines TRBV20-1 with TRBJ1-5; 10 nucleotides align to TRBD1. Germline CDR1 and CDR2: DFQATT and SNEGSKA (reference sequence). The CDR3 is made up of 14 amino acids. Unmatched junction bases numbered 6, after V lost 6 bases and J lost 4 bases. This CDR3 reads CSAQTGGWNQPQHF. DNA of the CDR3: TGCAGTGCCCAGACAGGGGGCTGGAATCAGCCCCAGCATTTT.

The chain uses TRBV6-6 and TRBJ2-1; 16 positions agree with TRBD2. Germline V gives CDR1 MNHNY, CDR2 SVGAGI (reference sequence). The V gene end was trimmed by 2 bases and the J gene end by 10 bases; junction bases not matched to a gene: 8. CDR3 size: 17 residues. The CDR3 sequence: CASSYRGTSGGVGEQFF. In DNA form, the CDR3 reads TGTGCCAGCAGTTACCGCGGGACTAGCGGGGGGGTAGGGGAGCAGTTCTTC.